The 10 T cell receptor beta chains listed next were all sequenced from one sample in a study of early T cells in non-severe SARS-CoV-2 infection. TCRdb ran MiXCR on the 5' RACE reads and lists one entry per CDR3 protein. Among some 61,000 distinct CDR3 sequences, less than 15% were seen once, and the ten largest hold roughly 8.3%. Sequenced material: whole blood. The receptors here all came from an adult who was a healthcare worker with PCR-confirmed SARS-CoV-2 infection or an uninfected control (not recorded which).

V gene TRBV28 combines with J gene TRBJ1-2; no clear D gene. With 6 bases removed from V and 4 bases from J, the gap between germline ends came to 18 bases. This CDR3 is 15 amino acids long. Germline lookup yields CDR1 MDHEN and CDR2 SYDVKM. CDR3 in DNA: TGTGCCAGCAGCTCCCCGACCCGGCTAAGCTATGGCTACACCTTC. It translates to CASSSPTRLSYGYTF.

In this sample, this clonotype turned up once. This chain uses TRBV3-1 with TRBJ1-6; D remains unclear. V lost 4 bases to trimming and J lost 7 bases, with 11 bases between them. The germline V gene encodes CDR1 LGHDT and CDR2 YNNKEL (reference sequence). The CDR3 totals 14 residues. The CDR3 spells CASSPGLANSPLHF. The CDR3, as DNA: TGTGCCAGCAGCCCAGGCCTCGCAAATTCACCCCTCCACTTT. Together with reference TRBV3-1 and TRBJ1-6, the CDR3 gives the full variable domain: DTAVSQTPKYLVTQMGNDKSIKCEQNLGHDTMYWYKQDSKKFLKIMFSYNNKELIINETVPNRFSPKSPDKAHLNLHINSLELGDSAVYFCASSPGLANSPLHFGNGTRLTVT.

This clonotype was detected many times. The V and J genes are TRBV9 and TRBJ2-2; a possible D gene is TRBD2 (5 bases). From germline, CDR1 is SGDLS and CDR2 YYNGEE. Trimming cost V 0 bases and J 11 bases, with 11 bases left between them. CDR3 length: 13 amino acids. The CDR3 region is CASSVGIGVELFF. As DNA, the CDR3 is TGTGCCAGCAGCGTAGGCATCGGGGTCGAGCTGTTTTTT.

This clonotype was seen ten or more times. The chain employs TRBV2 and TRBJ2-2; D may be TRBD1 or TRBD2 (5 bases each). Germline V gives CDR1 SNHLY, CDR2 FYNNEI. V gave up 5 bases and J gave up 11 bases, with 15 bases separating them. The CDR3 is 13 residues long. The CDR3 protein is CASSWTPGVELFF. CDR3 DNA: TGTGCCAGCAGTTGGACACCCGGGGTTGAGCTGTTTTTT.

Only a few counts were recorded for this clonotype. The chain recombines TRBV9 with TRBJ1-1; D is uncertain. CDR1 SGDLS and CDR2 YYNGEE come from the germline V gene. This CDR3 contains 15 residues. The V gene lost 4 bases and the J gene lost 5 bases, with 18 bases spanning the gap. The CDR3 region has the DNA TGTGCCAGCAGCTCATCCAGCGTGCCGAGGACTGAAGCTTTCTTT. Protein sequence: CASSSSSVPRTEAFF.

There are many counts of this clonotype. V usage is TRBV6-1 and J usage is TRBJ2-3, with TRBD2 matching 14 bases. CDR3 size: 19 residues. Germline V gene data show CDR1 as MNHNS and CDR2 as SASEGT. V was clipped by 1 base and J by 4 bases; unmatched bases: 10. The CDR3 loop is CASSEDRLAGGPSPDTQYF. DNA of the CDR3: TGTGCCAGCAGTGAAGATAGACTAGCGGGAGGGCCCTCCCCAGATACGCAGTATTTT.

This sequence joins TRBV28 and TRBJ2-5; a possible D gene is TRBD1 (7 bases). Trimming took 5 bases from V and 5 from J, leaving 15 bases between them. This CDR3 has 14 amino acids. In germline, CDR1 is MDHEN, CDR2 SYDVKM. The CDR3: CASSADRSGETQYF. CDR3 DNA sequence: TGTGCCAGCAGTGCGGACAGGAGCGGGGAGACCCAGTACTTC.

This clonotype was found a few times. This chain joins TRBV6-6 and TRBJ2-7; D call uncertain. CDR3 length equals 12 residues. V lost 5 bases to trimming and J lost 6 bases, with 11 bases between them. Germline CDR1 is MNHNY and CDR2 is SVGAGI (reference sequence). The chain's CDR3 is CASSKLAGEQYF. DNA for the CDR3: TGTGCCAGCAGTAAACTTGCTGGCGAGCAGTACTTC.

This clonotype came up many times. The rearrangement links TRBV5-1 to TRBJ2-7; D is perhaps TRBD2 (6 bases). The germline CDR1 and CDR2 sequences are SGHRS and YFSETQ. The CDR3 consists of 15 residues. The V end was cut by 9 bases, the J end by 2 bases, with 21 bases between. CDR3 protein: CATSPGGRATYEQYF. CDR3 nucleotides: TGCGCCACTTCCCCCGGAGGGCGAGCCACCTACGAGCAGTACTTC.

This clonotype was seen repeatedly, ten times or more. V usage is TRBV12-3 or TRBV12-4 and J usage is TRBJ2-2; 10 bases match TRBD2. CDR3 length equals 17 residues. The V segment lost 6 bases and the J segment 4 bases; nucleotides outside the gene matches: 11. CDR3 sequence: CASSKSSGSGSTGELFF. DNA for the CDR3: TGTGCCAGCAGCAAATCTAGCGGGAGTGGTAGCACCGGGGAGCTGTTTTTT.